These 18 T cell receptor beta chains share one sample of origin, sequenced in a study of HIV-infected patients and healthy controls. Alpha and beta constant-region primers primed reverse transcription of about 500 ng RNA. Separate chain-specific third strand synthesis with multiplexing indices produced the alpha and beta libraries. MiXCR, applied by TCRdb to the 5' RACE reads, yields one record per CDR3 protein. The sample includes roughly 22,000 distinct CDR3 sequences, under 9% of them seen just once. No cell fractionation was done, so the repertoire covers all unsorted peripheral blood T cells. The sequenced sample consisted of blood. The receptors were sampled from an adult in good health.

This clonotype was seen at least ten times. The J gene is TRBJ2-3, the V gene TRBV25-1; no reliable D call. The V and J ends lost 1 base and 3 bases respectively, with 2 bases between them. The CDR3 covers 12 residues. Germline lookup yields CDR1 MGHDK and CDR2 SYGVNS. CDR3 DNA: TGTGCCAGCAGTGAATCAACAGATACGCAGTATTTT. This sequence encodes CASSESTDTQYF.

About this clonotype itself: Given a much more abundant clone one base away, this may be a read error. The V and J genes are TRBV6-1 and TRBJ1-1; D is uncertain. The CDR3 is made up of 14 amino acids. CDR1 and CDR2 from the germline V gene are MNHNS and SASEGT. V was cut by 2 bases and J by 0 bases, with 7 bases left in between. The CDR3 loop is CASSELSMNTEAFF. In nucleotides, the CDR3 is TGTGCCAGCAGTGAACTTTCCATGAACACTGAAGCTTTCTTT.

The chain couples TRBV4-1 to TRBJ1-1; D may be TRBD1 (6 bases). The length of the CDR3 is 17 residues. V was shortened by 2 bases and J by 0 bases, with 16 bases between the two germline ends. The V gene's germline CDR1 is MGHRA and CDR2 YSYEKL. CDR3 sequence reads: CASSQRGQRSMNTEAFF. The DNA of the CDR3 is TGCGCCAGCAGCCAAAGAGGACAGAGAAGTATGAACACTGAAGCTTTCTTT.

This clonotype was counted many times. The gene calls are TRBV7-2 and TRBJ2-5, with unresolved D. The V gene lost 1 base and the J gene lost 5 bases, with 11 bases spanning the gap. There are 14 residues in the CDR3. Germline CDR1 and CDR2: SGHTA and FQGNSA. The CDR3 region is CASSLVLLRETQYF. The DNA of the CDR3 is TGTGCCAGCAGCTTAGTACTACTTAGGGAGACCCAGTACTTC.

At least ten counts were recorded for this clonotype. The CDR3 nucleotides are TGCAGCGTTGAGCAGGGCCCCTATCAGCCCCAGCATTTT. Protein: CSVEQGPYQPQHF. The chain is built from TRBV29-1 and TRBJ1-5; D might be TRBD1 (5 bases). The CDR3 is 13 amino acids. Trimming took off 3 bases at V and 5 bases at J, with 11 bases between the two ends. Germline CDR1 SQVTM, CDR2 ANQGSEA. The full variable domain, with the rest looked up from reference TRBV29-1 and TRBJ1-5, is SAVISQKPSRDICQRGTSLTIQCQVDSQVTMMFWYRQQPGQSLTLIATANQGSEATYESGFVIDKFPISRPNLTFSTLTVSNMSPEDSSIYLCSVEQGPYQPQHFGDGTRLSIL.

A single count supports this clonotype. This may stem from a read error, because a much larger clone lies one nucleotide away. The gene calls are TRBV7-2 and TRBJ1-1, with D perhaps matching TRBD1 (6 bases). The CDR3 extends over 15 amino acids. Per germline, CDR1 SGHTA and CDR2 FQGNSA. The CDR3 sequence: CVSSYQDRINTEAFF. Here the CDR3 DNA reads TGTGTCAGCAGCTACCAGGACAGAATAAACACTGAAGCTTTCTTT.

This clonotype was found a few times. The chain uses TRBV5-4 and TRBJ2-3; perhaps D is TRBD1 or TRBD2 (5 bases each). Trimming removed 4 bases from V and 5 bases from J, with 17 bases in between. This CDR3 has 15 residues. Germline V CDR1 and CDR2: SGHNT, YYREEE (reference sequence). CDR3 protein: CASSPGQGARDTQYF. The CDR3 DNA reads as TGTGCCAGCAGCCCAGGGCAGGGAGCGAGAGATACGCAGTATTTT. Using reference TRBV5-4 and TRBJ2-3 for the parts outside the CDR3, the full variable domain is ETGVTQSPTHLIKTRGQQVTLRCSSQSGHNTVSWYQQALGQGPQFIFQYYREEENGRGNFPPRFSGLQFPNYSSELNVNALELDDSALYLCASSPGQGARDTQYFGPGTRLTVL.

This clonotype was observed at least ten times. CDR3 sequence reads: CASSLKQGEQYF. Written as DNA, the CDR3 is TGTGCCAGCAGCTTAAAACAGGGGGAGCAGTACTTC. J is TRBJ2-7 and V is TRBV28; TRBD1 aligns across 7 bases. Per germline, CDR1 MDHEN and CDR2 SYDVKM. Unmatched junction bases numbered 6, after V lost 6 bases and J lost 7 bases. This CDR3 region has 12 residues.

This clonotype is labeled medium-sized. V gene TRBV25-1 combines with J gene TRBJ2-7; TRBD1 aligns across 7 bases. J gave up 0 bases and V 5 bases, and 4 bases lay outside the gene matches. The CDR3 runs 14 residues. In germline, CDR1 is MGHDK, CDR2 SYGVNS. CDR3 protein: CASSTRDSSYEQYF. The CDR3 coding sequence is TGTGCCAGCAGTACCCGGGACAGCTCCTACGAGCAGTACTTC.

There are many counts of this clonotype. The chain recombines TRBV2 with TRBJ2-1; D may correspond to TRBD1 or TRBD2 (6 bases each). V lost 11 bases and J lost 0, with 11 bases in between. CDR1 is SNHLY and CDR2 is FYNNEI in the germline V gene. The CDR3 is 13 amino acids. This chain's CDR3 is CADGGYSYNEQFF. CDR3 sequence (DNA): TGTGCCGACGGGGGCTACTCCTACAATGAGCAGTTCTTC.

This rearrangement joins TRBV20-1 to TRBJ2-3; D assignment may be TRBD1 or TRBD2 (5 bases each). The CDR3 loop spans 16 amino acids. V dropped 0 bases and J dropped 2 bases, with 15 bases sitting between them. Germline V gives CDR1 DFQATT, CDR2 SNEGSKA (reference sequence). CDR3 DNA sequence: TGCAGTGCTAGAGATCCGCCTGCCGGGGCCACAGATACGCAGTATTTT. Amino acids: CSARDPPAGATDTQYF.

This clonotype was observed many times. The CDR3 region is CSARPGLAENEQFF. In nucleotides, the CDR3 is TGCAGTGCTAGACCGGGACTAGCCGAAAATGAGCAGTTCTTC. The rearrangement links TRBV20-1 to TRBJ2-1; 9 bases match TRBD2. The junction had 6 bases not matched to a gene; V was cut back by 2 bases and J by 7 bases. The CDR3 is 14 residues long. Per germline, CDR1 DFQATT and CDR2 SNEGSKA (reference sequence).

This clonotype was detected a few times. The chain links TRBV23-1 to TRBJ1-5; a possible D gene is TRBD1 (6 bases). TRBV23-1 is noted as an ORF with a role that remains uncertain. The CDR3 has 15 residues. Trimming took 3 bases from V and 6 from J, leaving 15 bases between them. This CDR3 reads CASSHQQGLGQPQHF. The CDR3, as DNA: TGCGCCAGCAGTCATCAACAGGGATTGGGTCAGCCCCAGCATTTT.

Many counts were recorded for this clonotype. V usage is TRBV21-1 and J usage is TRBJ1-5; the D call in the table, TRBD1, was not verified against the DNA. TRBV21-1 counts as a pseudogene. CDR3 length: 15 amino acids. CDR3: CASSIARDRNQPQHF. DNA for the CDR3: TGTGCCAGCAGCATCGCCCGGGACAGGAATCAGCCCCAGCATTTT.

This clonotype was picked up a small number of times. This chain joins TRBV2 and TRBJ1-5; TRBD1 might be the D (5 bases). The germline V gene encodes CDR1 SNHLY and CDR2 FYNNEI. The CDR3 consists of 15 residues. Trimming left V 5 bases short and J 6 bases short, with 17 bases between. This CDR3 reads CASSNSGGEGQPQHF. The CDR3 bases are TGTGCCAGCAGTAACTCCGGAGGGGAGGGTCAGCCCCAGCATTTT.

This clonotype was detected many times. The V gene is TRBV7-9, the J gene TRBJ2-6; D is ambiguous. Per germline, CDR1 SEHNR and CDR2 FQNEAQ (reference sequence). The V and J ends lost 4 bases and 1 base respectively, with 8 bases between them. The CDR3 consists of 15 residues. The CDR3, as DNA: TGTGCCAGCAGCTCCCCCGGGTCTGGGGCCAACGTCCTGACTTTC. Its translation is CASSSPGSGANVLTF. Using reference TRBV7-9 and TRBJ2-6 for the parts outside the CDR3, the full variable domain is DTGVSQNPRHKITKRGQNVTFRCDPISEHNRLYWYRQTLGQGPEFLTYFQNEAQLEKSRLLSDRFSAERPKGSFSTLEIQRTEQGDSAMYLCASSSPGSGANVLTFGAGSRLTVL.

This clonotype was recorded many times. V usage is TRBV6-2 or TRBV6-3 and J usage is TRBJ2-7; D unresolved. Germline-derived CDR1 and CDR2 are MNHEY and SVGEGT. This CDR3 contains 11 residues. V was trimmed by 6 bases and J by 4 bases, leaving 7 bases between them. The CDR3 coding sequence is TGTGCCAGCAGCCTCGGATACGAGCAGTACTTC. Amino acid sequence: CASSLGYEQYF.

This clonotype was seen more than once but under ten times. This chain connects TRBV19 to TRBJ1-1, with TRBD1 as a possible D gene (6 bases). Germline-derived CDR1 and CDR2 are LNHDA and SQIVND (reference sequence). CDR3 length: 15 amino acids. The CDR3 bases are TGTGCTTCTCGGATCGGGGACAACATGAACACTGAAGCTTTCTTT. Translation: CASRIGDNMNTEAFF. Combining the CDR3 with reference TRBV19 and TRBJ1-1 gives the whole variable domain DGGITQSPKYLFRKEGQNVTLSCEQNLNHDAMYWYRQDPGQGLRLIYYSQIVNDFQKGDIAEGYSVSREKKESFPLTVTSAQKNPTAFYLCASRIGDNMNTEAFFGQGTRLTVV.